The 25 T cell receptor beta chains presented below share a single source sample, sequenced in a study of blood T cell repertoires in COVID-19. Sequenced by immunoSEQ multiplex PCR; TCRdb stores in-frame clones only, minus some. The top ten hold about 12% of the sample, which has some 150,000 clones, roughly 80% seen once. The sequenced sample consisted of peripheral blood. Source of these receptors: a woman in her fifties or sixties with COVID-19, enrolled during active disease.

The CDR3 protein is CASSQGRDSGNTIYF. The CDR3, as DNA: TGTGCCAGCAGCCAAGGACGGGACTCTGGAAACACCATATATTTT. The V and J genes are TRBV3-1 (or the pseudogene TRBV3-2) and TRBJ1-3, with D hard to call. This CDR3 has 15 amino acids. V gave up 1 base and J gave up 0 bases, with 7 bases separating them. CDR1 and CDR2 (germline): LGHDT, YNNKEL (reference sequence).

Here the CDR3 reads CASSQNRGAYTF. The CDR3 DNA follows: TGCGCCAGCAGCCAGAACAGGGGTGCCTACACCTTC. The chain employs TRBV5-1 and TRBJ1-2; 7 positions match TRBD1. The length of the CDR3 is 12 residues. After removal of 4 bases from V and 10 bases from J, the junction contained 7 bases not matched to a gene. Looked up from germline, CDR1 is SGHRS and CDR2 is YFSETQ. Using reference TRBV5-1 and TRBJ1-2 for the parts outside the CDR3, the full variable domain is KAGVTQTPRYLIKTRGQQVTLSCSPISGHRSVSWYQQTPGQGLQFLFEYFSETQRNKGNFPGRFSGRQFSNSRSEMNVSTLELGDSALYLCASSQNRGAYTFGSGTRLTVV.

This rearrangement joins TRBV4-1 to TRBJ2-7, with 7 positions matching TRBD2. The V segment lost 3 bases and the J segment 3 bases; nucleotides outside the gene matches: 8. Germline loops: CDR1 MGHRA, CDR2 YSYEKL. The length of the CDR3 is 15 residues. CDR3 sequence (DNA): TGCGCCAGCAGCCAGGCCGGTACTAGCGTCTACGAGCAGTACTTC. Residues: CASSQAGTSVYEQYF.

V gene TRBV7-3 combines with J gene TRBJ2-1; D perhaps matches TRBD1 (5 bases). V was pared by 0 bases and J by 3 bases, with 12 bases between. The germline CDR1 and CDR2 sequences are SGHTA and FQGTGA. CDR3 length: 16 residues. The CDR3, as DNA: TGTGCCAGCAGCTTAACCCGGACATCTTACTACAATGAGCAGTTCTTC. Translation: CASSLTRTSYYNEQFF.

This clone occurred a few times. The rearrangement links TRBV29-1 to TRBJ2-3; TRBD1 aligns across 8 bases. The germline gives CDR1 SQVTM, CDR2 ANQGSEA. The V gene end was trimmed by 5 bases and the J gene end by 5 bases; junction bases not matched to a gene: 9. The CDR3 has 14 residues. This chain's CDR3 is CSVTPGQVRDTQYF. The CDR3 coding sequence is TGCAGCGTTACTCCGGGACAGGTCAGAGATACGCAGTATTTT.

The chain links TRBV3-1 (or the pseudogene TRBV3-2) to TRBJ1-2, with D possibly TRBD1 on 5 matching bases. The CDR3 covers 15 residues. Germline CDR1 LGHDT, CDR2 YNNKEL (reference sequence). Deletions cut 1 base from V and 1 base from J, with 10 bases between. In DNA form, the CDR3 reads TGTGCCAGCAGCCAAGCGGCAGGGCTTAACTATGGCTACACCTTC. Translated: CASSQAAGLNYGYTF.

The table lists this clone with a few counts. The chain joins TRBV4-2 to TRBJ1-1; 7 bases line up with TRBD1. CDR1 and CDR2 (germline): LGHNA, YNFKEQ. This CDR3 is 13 amino acids long. The trim removed 3 bases at V and 9 bases at J, leaving 7 bases unmatched. The CDR3 DNA is TGTGCCAGCAGCCAGGCCCGGGACAGAAAAGCTTTCTTT. Translating it yields CASSQARDRKAFF.

The CDR3 nucleotides read TGTGCCAGCAGCTTAGCCGGGAGCCGGGTGGAGACCCAGTACTTC. This gives the protein CASSLAGSRVETQYF. The chain combines TRBV7-2 with TRBJ2-5, with D possibly being TRBD2 (6 bases). V dropped 0 bases and J dropped 5 bases, with 13 bases sitting between them. This CDR3 region has 15 residues. Germline CDR1 is SGHTA and CDR2 is FQGNSA.

The V gene is TRBV6-5, the J gene TRBJ2-7; 8 nucleotides line up with TRBD1. The germline gives CDR1 MNHEY, CDR2 SVGAGI. The CDR3 contains 14 residues. Germline trimming cut 2 bases from V and 2 bases from J; bases unmatched to any gene: 2. CDR3 coding DNA: TGTGCCAGCAGTTACACGGGACAGGCCTACGAGCAGTACTTC. It encodes CASSYTGQAYEQYF.

This clone has only one observation. This chain joins TRBV7-9 and TRBJ1-1; D possibly corresponds to TRBD1 (5 bases). Trimming took off 5 bases at V and 4 bases at J, with 14 bases between the two ends. The germline gives CDR1 SEHNR, CDR2 FQNEAQ (reference sequence). This CDR3 contains 14 residues. In DNA, the CDR3 is TGTGCCAGCAGCCACATAGGCCAGGGCACTGAAGCTTTCTTT. It yields the protein CASSHIGQGTEAFF.

V usage is TRBV6-2 or TRBV6-3 and J usage is TRBJ1-2; D may be TRBD1 (6 bases). Germline V gene data show CDR1 as MNHEY and CDR2 as SVGEGT. Trimming removed 6 bases at V and 9 bases at J, with 17 bases between. The CDR3 loop spans 13 amino acids. CDR3 sequence (DNA): TGTGCCAGCAGCCAACAGGGACATGGGAGCTACACCTTC. Residues: CASSQQGHGSYTF.

The rearrangement joins TRBV6-5 to TRBJ2-1; 9 bases are shared with TRBD2. CDR1 and CDR2 from the germline V gene are MNHEY and SVGAGI. The V segment lost 6 bases and the J segment 4 bases; nucleotides outside the gene matches: 7. The CDR3 spans 15 residues. This CDR3 reads CASRMAGGPYNEQFF. DNA for the CDR3: TGTGCCAGCAGGATGGCGGGGGGGCCATACAATGAGCAGTTCTTC.

The chain couples TRBV6-5 to TRBJ2-5, with TRBD1 matching over 8 bases. The germline gives CDR1 MNHEY, CDR2 SVGAGI. The V gene end was trimmed by 0 bases and the J gene end by 9 bases; junction bases not matched to a gene: 9. This CDR3 spans 15 amino acids. The CDR3 DNA is TGTGCCAGCAGTTACTCGAGTGGGACAGGCGAGGCCCAGTACTTC. It translates to CASSYSSGTGEAQYF.

The J gene is TRBJ1-6, the V gene TRBV7-8; maybe TRBD1 (6 bases). Per the germline V gene, CDR1 is SGHVS and CDR2 is FQNEAQ. V was clipped by 6 bases and J by 0 bases, with 18 bases between them. The CDR3 consists of 18 residues. The CDR3 reads CASSNTDSRSSYNSPLHF. DNA of the CDR3: TGTGCCAGCAGTAATACGGACAGCCGGAGCTCCTATAATTCACCCCTCCACTTT.

As for this clone: Other DNA sequences within the sample encode an identical CDR3. The chain has TRBV24-1 and TRBJ1-5; a possible D gene is TRBD1 (5 bases). The V end lost 0 bases, the J end lost 0 bases, and 8 bases lay between the germline ends. Germline CDR1 reads KGHDR; CDR2 reads SFDVKD. This CDR3 has 16 amino acids. The CDR3 sequence is CATSDLGHHSNQPQHF. The CDR3 bases are TGTGCCACCAGTGATTTGGGACACCATAGCAATCAGCCCCAGCATTTT.

This chain links TRBV3-1 (or the pseudogene TRBV3-2) with TRBJ2-7, with D unresolved. Looked up from germline, CDR1 is LGHDT and CDR2 is YNNKEL (reference sequence). The CDR3 is made up of 13 amino acids. V was trimmed by 2 bases and J by 6 bases, leaving 11 bases between them. The CDR3 DNA sequence: TGTGCCAGCAGCCAAAGCCTTAAATCCGAGCAGTACTTC. It encodes CASSQSLKSEQYF.

This clone was observed once. The gene calls are TRBV6-1 and TRBJ2-1; possible D gene TRBD2, 6 bases. The CDR3 loop spans 14 amino acids. Germline CDR1 reads MNHNS; CDR2 reads SASEGT. V shed 3 bases and J shed 1 base, with 7 bases lying between them. This CDR3 is CASSEGGSYNEQFF. The DNA for the CDR3 is TGTGCCAGCAGTGAGGGGGGTTCCTACAATGAGCAGTTCTTC.

The CDR3 DNA follows: TGTGCCAGCAGCTTTGGAAACCGGGACAGGGTTACTGAAGCTTTCTTT. This encodes CASSFGNRDRVTEAFF. The chain recombines TRBV7-8 with TRBJ1-1; 9 nucleotides line up with TRBD1. This CDR3 is built from 16 residues. Per germline, CDR1 SGHVS and CDR2 FQNEAQ. Trimming at V came to 3 bases and at J to 5 bases, leaving 10 bases not matched to a gene.

In its sample, this clone was seen a few times. The chain couples TRBV19 to TRBJ2-2, with a tentative D call TRBD1 (6 bases). V was clipped by 6 bases and J by 1 base, with 9 bases between them. Germline CDR1 and CDR2: LNHDA and SQIVND (reference sequence). This CDR3 has 14 amino acids. CDR3 sequence: CASRETGNTGELFF. The CDR3, as DNA: TGTGCCAGTAGGGAGACAGGGAACACCGGGGAGCTGTTTTTT.

This clone is a singleton in its sample. This chain links TRBV3-1 (or the pseudogene TRBV3-2) with TRBJ2-1; 15 bases fit TRBD2. The ends lost 4 bases at V and 9 bases at J; junction bases unmatched: 4. The CDR3 runs 15 residues. The germline gives CDR1 LGHDT, CDR2 YNNKEL (reference sequence). In nucleotides, the CDR3 is TGTGCCAGCAGCCCTAGGGGACTAGCGGGAGGTGAGCAGTTCTTC. This gives the protein CASSPRGLAGGEQFF.

The chain employs TRBV27 and TRBJ1-1; 7 positions agree with TRBD1. Trimming took 4 bases from V and 4 from J; bases not matched to a gene: 6. There are 14 residues in the CDR3. Germline CDR1 reads MNHEY; CDR2 reads SMNVEV (reference sequence). CDR3 in DNA: TGTGCCAGCAGTTCCCAGGGGGACGTCACTGAAGCTTTCTTT. Translating gives CASSSQGDVTEAFF.

The chain is built from TRBV7-2 and TRBJ2-3; D is possibly TRBD2 (7 bases). The V gene lost 1 base and the J gene lost 4 bases, with 12 bases spanning the gap. The CDR3 contains 15 residues. The germline gives CDR1 SGHTA, CDR2 FQGNSA. Here the CDR3 reads CASSLVGGRPDTQYF. The CDR3 region has the DNA TGTGCCAGCAGCTTAGTGGGGGGGCGACCAGATACGCAGTATTTT.

The rearrangement uses TRBV10-3 and TRBJ1-1, with D tentatively TRBD1 (5 bases). Germline V CDR1 and CDR2: ENHRY, SYGVKD. V lost 0 bases and J lost 1, with 9 bases in between. CDR3 length equals 15 residues. DNA of the CDR3: TGTGCCATCAGTGAGTCTCGGGGGTCGAACACTGAAGCTTTCTTT. It is translated as CAISESRGSNTEAFF.

The chain combines TRBV7-7 with TRBJ1-1, with 9 nucleotides matching TRBD1. Germline CDR1 reads SSHAT; CDR2 reads FNYEAQ (reference sequence). The CDR3 covers 13 residues. With 5 bases clipped from V and 5 bases from J, the junction kept 3 bases outside the gene matches. The chain's CDR3 is CASSLDRGTEAFF. In nucleotides, the CDR3 is TGTGCCAGCAGCCTCGACAGGGGGACTGAAGCTTTCTTT.

This chain uses TRBV15 with TRBJ2-5, with D perhaps TRBD1 (6 bases). This CDR3 comprises 14 residues. Germline CDR1 reads LNHNV; CDR2 reads YYDKDF (reference sequence). The ends were cut back, 2 bases at V and 2 bases at J, with 9 bases in the middle. The CDR3 bases are TGTGCCACCAGCAGACCCGGACAGCAAGAGACCCAGTACTTC. Amino acid sequence: CATSRPGQQETQYF.